The clone carrying this T cell receptor (beta chain) was picked up one time. These data come from a study of cytomegalovirus exposure and HLA in healthy donors. Deletions cut 6 bases from V and 4 bases from J, with 13 bases between. Germline V gene data show CDR1 as MNHEY and CDR2 as SVGAGI. The CDR3 length is 15 residues. The PCR used 60 Vbeta and 13 Jbeta primers. Some clones are missing from TCRdb's copy, which holds only in-frame ones; the method was immunoSEQ multiplex PCR. The sample lists about 120,000 clones, under 90% occurring once. The V call is TRBV6-5, the J call TRBJ2-6, with D possibly being TRBD1 (6 bases). This TCR was sampled from a female donor in good health and CMV-seropositive. The sequenced material came from PBMCs. The CDR3 sequence is CASSLNRAGANVLTF. The CDR3 DNA reads as TGTGCCAGCAGCCTGAACAGGGCCGGGGCCAACGTCCTGACTTTC.